This record covers a single T cell receptor beta chain. Its antigen is not identified. This table comes from immunoSEQ multiplex PCR, and its TCRdb copy is limited to in-frame clones, with some not included. The top ten clones hold around 0.7% of a sample with approximately 98,000 clones, about 91% of them seen once. The CDR3 totals 13 residues. Germline assignment: CDR1 GTSNPN and CDR2 SVGIG (reference sequence). The V end lost 0 bases, the J end lost 4 bases, and 6 bases lay between the germline ends. The data stem from a study of OX40 agonist ivuxolimab in advanced cancers. Study-wide points: CD8+ T cells showed, on average, more clonal expansion than CD4+ cells.

The sequence was collected from an adult with an advanced solid tumor such as melanoma, head and neck, liver or kidney cancer. This material consisted of CD4+ or CD8+ T cells sorted from blood, taken in a trial of the OX40 agonist ivuxolimab. This chain joins TRBV30 and TRBJ1-4; D gene ambiguous. The chain's CDR3 is CAWSVQNNEKLFF. The CDR3 DNA sequence: TGTGCCTGGAGTGTACAGAATAATGAAAAACTGTTTTTT.